This TCR beta chain was recorded in a study of T cells in Graves' hyperthyroidism and ophthalmopathy. Study-level points and caveats: Model predictions of ophthalmopathy came a median 6.5 months before onset. A model of 13 V-J pairs discriminated ophthalmopathy from stable hyperthyroidism. The majority of expanded thyroid clonotypes above 0.001 also appeared in blood.

RNA transcripts were the template for amplifying TCR beta CDR3 regions. The study used the HTBI primer set for a first-round RT-PCR of the TCR CDR3. A single record per CDR3 protein comes from TCRdb applying MiXCR to the multiplex PCR reads. The sample consists of under 400,000 distinct CDR3 sequences, over 10% of them appearing once. Exclusion criteria comprised uncontrolled infection, other autoimmune disease, pregnancy or lactation. Germline CDR1 is SGHTA and CDR2 is FQGNSA. The length of the CDR3 is 13 residues. V was clipped by 3 bases and J by 10 bases, with 15 bases between them. This clonotype was seen many times. Its antigen remains unidentified.

The chain has TRBV7-2 and TRBJ1-1; D unresolved. The sequenced sample was blood. The origin of this receptor is a woman between 18 and 30 years old with Graves' hyperthyroidism. In DNA, the CDR3 is TGTGCCAGCAGCTTTACTGAGGCGGATGGAGCTTTCTTT. Translating it yields CASSFTEADGAFF.